One sample yielded the 25 T cell receptor beta chains listed below, sequenced in a study of T cells in Graves' hyperthyroidism and ophthalmopathy. RNA transcripts served as the template for amplifying TCR beta CDR3 regions. First-round RT-PCR of the TCR CDR3 relied on the HTBI primer set. One entry per CDR3 protein, called by TCRdb with MiXCR from the multiplex PCR reads. The sample records under 350,000 distinct CDR3 sequences, approximately 22% being singletons. Source material: blood. The receptors originated from a woman aged 45-65 years with Graves' hyperthyroidism.

This clonotype showed up many times. The V gene is TRBV20-1, the J gene TRBJ2-3; 7 positions match TRBD1. The junction had 9 bases not matched to a gene; V was cut back by 3 bases and J by 3 bases. The CDR3 spans 15 residues. CDR1 and CDR2 from the germline V gene are DFQATT and SNEGSKA (reference sequence). The CDR3: CSARRATGRTDTQYF. The CDR3 DNA is TGCAGTGCTAGGAGAGCGACAGGGAGAACAGATACGCAGTATTTT.

This clonotype came up many times. This sequence joins TRBV20-1 and TRBJ2-5; 13 bases line up with TRBD2. Germline CDR1 DFQATT, CDR2 SNEGSKA (reference sequence). Trimming cost V 7 bases and J 5 bases; bases outside gene matches: 4. The CDR3 runs to 13 residues. CDR3 loop: CSGRTSGSETQYF. Written as DNA, the CDR3 is TGCAGTGGTCGGACTAGCGGGAGCGAGACCCAGTACTTC.

This clonotype was observed at least ten times. The chain joins TRBV7-2 to TRBJ2-2; D may be TRBD2 (5 bases). This CDR3 is built from 18 residues. V dropped 5 bases and J dropped 1 base, with 20 bases sitting between them. The germline V gene encodes CDR1 SGHTA and CDR2 FQGNSA. Here the CDR3 reads CASSTYKRSAENTGELFF. CDR3 nucleotides: TGTGCCAGCAGCACTTATAAGCGGAGCGCCGAGAACACCGGGGAGCTGTTTTTT. Combining the CDR3 with reference TRBV7-2 and TRBJ2-2 gives the whole variable domain GAGVSQSPSNKVTEKGKDVELRCDPISGHTALYWYRQSLGQGLEFLIYFQGNSAPDKSGLPSDRFSAERTGGSVSTLTIQRTQQEDSAVYLCASSTYKRSAENTGELFFGEGSRLTVL.

This clonotype appeared many times. The rearrangement joins TRBV28 to TRBJ1-1; D gene uncertain. CDR3 length: 12 residues. Trimming removed 7 bases at V and 4 bases at J, with 10 bases between. Germline assignment: CDR1 MDHEN and CDR2 SYDVKM. The CDR3 loop is CASNSGPTEAFF. CDR3 coding DNA: TGTGCCAGCAATTCTGGGCCCACTGAAGCTTTCTTT.

As to this clonotype: A much larger clone lies a single base off, so this may be a read error. The chain employs TRBV5-1 and TRBJ2-3, with 7 bases aligning to TRBD1. Germline CDR1 is SGHRS and CDR2 is YFSETQ. Trimming at V came to 4 bases and at J to 5 bases, leaving 7 bases not matched to a gene. This CDR3 has 14 residues. CDR3 residues: CASSNGTDRDTQYF. The CDR3 DNA reads TGCGCCAGCAGCAATGGGACAGATCGAGATACGCAGTATTTT.

This clonotype showed up many times. The chain combines TRBV12-3 or TRBV12-4 with TRBJ2-3, with 8 bases that match TRBD1. V was clipped by 6 bases and J by 3 bases; unmatched bases: 5. This CDR3 contains 14 residues. CDR3 loop: CASSRDRGTDTQYF. The CDR3 nucleotides read TGTGCCAGCAGCCGAGACAGGGGAACAGATACGCAGTATTTT.

V usage is TRBV6-2 or TRBV6-3 and J usage is TRBJ2-7; unclear D gene. This CDR3 is 18 amino acids long. Germline-derived CDR1 and CDR2 are MNHEY and SVGEGT. The germline V and J ends were trimmed by 6 bases and 3 bases, with 27 bases remaining between them. The DNA of the CDR3 is TGTGCCAGCAGCTACGCCACTCGGGCCCTCCAGACCGGCTACGAGCAGTACTTC. It codes for CASSYATRALQTGYEQYF.

This clonotype has a count of ten or more. This sequence joins TRBV6-1 and TRBJ2-5; TRBD1 is a possible D gene (6 bases). Per germline, CDR1 MNHNS and CDR2 SASEGT. V lost 3 bases to trimming and J lost 3 bases, with 14 bases between them. This CDR3 has 15 amino acids. This CDR3 is CASSDEGHSEETQYF. The DNA of the CDR3 is TGTGCCAGCAGTGACGAGGGACACTCAGAAGAGACCCAGTACTTC.

The chain recombines TRBV6-1 with TRBJ1-2; D remains ambiguous. V was pared by 7 bases and J by 8 bases, with 29 bases between. Looked up from germline, CDR1 is MNHNS and CDR2 is SASEGT. The CDR3 totals 17 residues. CDR3 in DNA: TGTGCCAGCATTCCACCTCATCGGGAGACACTCTTAGGGGGCTACACCTTC. Translating gives CASIPPHRETLLGGYTF.

This clonotype was seen at least ten times. The rearrangement links TRBV2 to TRBJ1-5, with 10 nucleotides matching TRBD1. Germline V gene sequence: CDR1 SNHLY, CDR2 FYNNEI. CDR3 length: 14 residues. V gave up 4 bases and J gave up 5 bases; unmatched junction bases: 2. The CDR3 is CASSGTGGDQPQHF. The CDR3 region has the DNA TGTGCCAGCAGTGGGACAGGGGGAGATCAGCCCCAGCATTTT.

This clonotype was seen many times. The chain uses TRBV5-1 and TRBJ2-2; no clear D gene. Trimming took off 0 bases at V and 4 bases at J, with 16 bases between the two ends. Germline assignment: CDR1 SGHRS and CDR2 YFSETQ. This CDR3 spans 17 amino acids. As DNA, the CDR3 is TGCGCCAGCAGCTTGGCAACCGGTCCAGTAGGCACCGGGGAGCTGTTTTTT. Its protein product is CASSLATGPVGTGELFF.

The chain employs TRBV11-2 and TRBJ1-1; TRBD1 aligns across 8 bases. Germline CDR1 SGHAT, CDR2 FQNNGV. This CDR3 has 14 residues. Trimming took 7 bases from V and 8 from J; bases not matched to a gene: 12. CDR3 loop: CASTQDRDRDEAFF. Written as DNA, the CDR3 is TGTGCCAGCACCCAGGACAGGGATCGGGACGAAGCTTTCTTT.

This clonotype was recorded many times. The J gene is TRBJ1-1, the V gene TRBV3-1; 7 nucleotides match TRBD1. In germline, CDR1 is LGHDT, CDR2 YNNKEL (reference sequence). The CDR3 runs to 15 residues. V shed 4 bases and J 7 bases; nucleotides not matched to a gene: 12. CDR3 residues: CASSPRVGGVYEAFF. Written as DNA, the CDR3 is TGTGCCAGCAGCCCACGAGTAGGGGGCGTGTATGAAGCTTTCTTT.

This chain uses TRBV20-1 with TRBJ2-5; the match to TRBD1 covers 9 bases. The germline gives CDR1 DFQATT, CDR2 SNEGSKA (reference sequence). The CDR3 consists of 15 residues. J was trimmed by 5 bases and V by 3 bases; bases with no gene match: 10. The CDR3 spells CSASRPGTGYETQYF. The CDR3, as DNA: TGCAGTGCTAGCCGTCCCGGGACAGGGTATGAGACCCAGTACTTC.

This clonotype has a count of ten or more. The chain employs TRBV12-3 or TRBV12-4 and TRBJ2-7, with 7 bases identical to TRBD2. V lost 2 bases, J lost 6 bases, and 7 bases stayed unmatched. This CDR3 has 14 residues. Written as DNA, the CDR3 is TGTGCCAGCAGTTTATCCGTGACTAGCCCCGAGCAGTACTTC. This gives the protein CASSLSVTSPEQYF.

This clonotype was observed many times. The chain recombines TRBV15 with TRBJ2-1; TRBD2 aligns across 9 bases. This CDR3 contains 17 residues. Trimming removed 0 bases from V and 7 bases from J; junction bases left unmatched: 10. Germline CDR1 is LNHNV and CDR2 is YYDKDF (reference sequence). CDR3 residues: CATSRDTVGLAFNEQFF. For the CDR3, the DNA is TGTGCCACCAGCAGAGATACCGTGGGACTAGCTTTTAATGAGCAGTTCTTC.

This rearrangement joins TRBV3-1 to TRBJ1-6; the D gene is possibly TRBD1 (6 bases). With 0 bases removed from V and 11 bases from J, the gap between germline ends came to 20 bases. The germline CDR1 and CDR2 sequences are LGHDT and YNNKEL (reference sequence). CDR3 length: 17 residues. CDR3 DNA sequence: TGTGCCAGCAGCCAAGATCTTGCGGGGGCCAATCGGGCACCCCTCCACTTT. As protein: CASSQDLAGANRAPLHF.

The V call is TRBV11-1, the J call TRBJ2-1; D perhaps matches TRBD1 (6 bases). Trimming took 6 bases from V and 3 from J, leaving 9 bases between them. Germline CDR1 SGHAT, CDR2 FQDESV (reference sequence). The CDR3 is 13 amino acids. The CDR3 loop reads CASRSQGYNEQFF. Written as DNA, the CDR3 is TGTGCCAGCAGGTCACAGGGCTACAATGAGCAGTTCTTC.

This clonotype was picked up a small number of times. The chain is built from TRBV6-1 and TRBJ1-1; 9 nucleotides match TRBD1. Germline CDR1 and CDR2: MNHNS and SASEGT. J gave up 11 bases and V 6 bases, and 7 bases lay outside the gene matches. The CDR3 sequence is 12 residues long. CDR3 amino acids: CASRRGTGSAFF. The CDR3 nucleotides read TGTGCCAGCAGACGGGGGACAGGGTCGGCTTTCTTT.

This clonotype has a count of ten or more. This rearrangement joins TRBV5-1 to TRBJ2-7, with 9 bases identical to TRBD1. Germline V lookup: CDR1 SGHRS, CDR2 YFSETQ. V lost 5 bases and J lost 3; bases outside the gene matches: 6. The CDR3 covers 14 residues. The CDR3 here is CASSPGTGFYEQYF. The CDR3, as DNA: TGCGCCAGCAGTCCCGGGACAGGGTTCTACGAGCAGTACTTC.

This clonotype was seen ten or more times. This rearrangement joins TRBV12-3 or TRBV12-4 to TRBJ2-6, with D possibly matching TRBD1 (5 bases). V lost 3 bases to trimming and J lost 0 bases, with 9 bases between them. This CDR3 spans 16 amino acids. This CDR3 is CASSFDSLSGANVLTF. The CDR3 DNA is TGTGCCAGCAGTTTTGACAGCCTCTCTGGGGCCAACGTCCTGACTTTC.

The chain couples TRBV2 to TRBJ1-1; D unresolved. The V end lost 6 bases, the J end lost 7 bases, and 18 bases lay between the germline ends. Germline V gene sequence: CDR1 SNHLY, CDR2 FYNNEI. This CDR3 comprises 14 residues. CDR3 protein: CASSLALASGEAFF. In nucleotides, the CDR3 is TGTGCCAGCAGCTTAGCCCTTGCGAGTGGTGAAGCTTTCTTT.

This clonotype occurred many times. The chain employs TRBV12-3 or TRBV12-4 and TRBJ2-7; 12 nucleotides align to TRBD1. The V and J ends lost 5 bases and 3 bases, in that order; junction bases with no gene match: 2. This CDR3 is 14 amino acids long. In nucleotides, the CDR3 is TGTGCCAGCAGTGGGACAGGGGGCTTCTACGAGCAGTACTTC. Translation gives CASSGTGGFYEQYF.

The J gene is TRBJ2-1, the V gene TRBV29-1, with a weak D call TRBD1 (6 bases). V was shortened by 3 bases and J by 7 bases, with 16 bases between the two germline ends. CDR3 length equals 14 residues. Germline CDR1 reads SQVTM; CDR2 reads ANQGSEA. The CDR3, as DNA: TGCAGCGTTGATGGGACAAGGGTCAGTAATGAGCAGTTCTTC. Protein: CSVDGTRVSNEQFF.

This clonotype was seen only a few times. The chain recombines TRBV28 with TRBJ2-1; a weak D match, TRBD2 (6 bases). Per germline, CDR1 MDHEN and CDR2 SYDVKM. The CDR3 extends over 14 amino acids. Trimming stripped 0 bases from V and 10 bases from J, with 13 bases between. The chain's CDR3 is CASSLWREGGEQFF. The CDR3, as DNA: TGTGCCAGCAGTTTATGGCGGGAAGGTGGAGAGCAGTTCTTC.